The next 16 T cell receptor beta chains were all read from a single sample in a study of OX40 agonist ivuxolimab in advanced cancers. Repertoires were generated with immunoSEQ multiplex PCR, while TCRdb's copy carries only in-frame clones and drops some. Counted here are under 85,000 clones, over 85% occurring once; the ten biggest clones make up approximately 9.9%. Sequenced material: CD4+ or CD8+ T cells sorted from blood, taken in a trial of the OX40 agonist ivuxolimab. These TCRs come from an adult with an advanced solid tumor such as melanoma, head and neck, liver or kidney cancer.

The rearrangement joins TRBV6-5 to TRBJ1-1, with D hard to call. The germline V gene encodes CDR1 MNHEY and CDR2 SVGAGI. Trimming cost V 0 bases and J 5 bases, with 7 bases left between them. CDR3 size: 13 residues. The DNA for the CDR3 is TGTGCCAGCAGTTACTCGAAGGATACTGAAGCTTTCTTT. Its protein product is CASSYSKDTEAFF.

This clone was seen a handful of times. V usage is TRBV9 and J usage is TRBJ2-3, with unresolved D. V dropped 0 bases and J dropped 4 bases, with 12 bases sitting between them. This CDR3 contains 15 residues. The germline CDR1 and CDR2 sequences are SGDLS and YYNGEE. The CDR3 protein is CASSVEGIQADTQYF. DNA of the CDR3: TGTGCCAGCAGCGTAGAGGGAATTCAAGCAGATACGCAGTATTTT.

The V gene is TRBV19, the J gene TRBJ1-2, with D maybe TRBD1 (5 bases). Trimming left V 4 bases short and J 8 bases short, with 23 bases between. Germline-derived CDR1 and CDR2 are LNHDA and SQIVND (reference sequence). The CDR3 spans 16 residues. DNA of the CDR3: TGTGCCAGTAGTAACTTTAGAGGGGCCCCCTTTTGGGGCTACACCTTC. This codes for CASSNFRGAPFWGYTF.

The chain has TRBV9 and TRBJ2-3, with TRBD2 matching over 8 bases. Germline CDR1 is SGDLS and CDR2 is YYNGEE. Trimming at V came to 0 bases and at J to 2 bases, leaving 11 bases not matched to a gene. The CDR3 has 18 residues. The chain's CDR3 is CASSVASGRGGSTDTQYF. The CDR3 DNA reads TGTGCCAGCAGCGTAGCCAGCGGGAGAGGGGGGTCCACAGATACGCAGTATTTT. The full variable domain, its missing parts supplied by reference TRBV9 and TRBJ2-3, is DSGVTQTPKHLITATGQRVTLRCSPRSGDLSVYWYQQSLDQGLQFLIQYYNGEERAKGNILERFSAQQFPDLHSELNLSSLELGDSALYFCASSVASGRGGSTDTQYFGPGTRLTVL.

This chain uses TRBV15 with TRBJ2-1, with TRBD2 matching 11 bases. Trimming removed 1 base from V and 6 bases from J; junction bases left unmatched: 11. The CDR3 is made up of 18 amino acids. Germline CDR1 reads LNHNV; CDR2 reads YYDKDF (reference sequence). CDR3 sequence: CATSRGEVAGGPLNEQFF. Written as DNA, the CDR3 is TGTGCCACCAGCAGAGGTGAGGTAGCGGGAGGGCCTCTCAATGAGCAGTTCTTC.

The CDR3, as DNA: TGCAGCGTTGCACAGGGGGCATCTGAAGCTTTCTTT. Translated, it gives CSVAQGASEAFF. V is TRBV29-1 and J is TRBJ1-1, with 9 bases lining up with TRBD1. The CDR3 has 12 residues. CDR1 and CDR2 from the germline V gene are SQVTM and ANQGSEA. V shed 4 bases and J 6 bases; nucleotides not matched to a gene: 3. The full variable domain, with the rest looked up from reference TRBV29-1 and TRBJ1-1, is SAVISQKPSRDICQRGTSLTIQCQVDSQVTMMFWYRQQPGQSLTLIATANQGSEATYESGFVIDKFPISRPNLTFSTLTVSNMSPEDSSIYLCSVAQGASEAFFGQGTRLTVV.

The genes are TRBV5-5 and TRBJ1-1, with no clear D. The V end lost 4 bases, the J end lost 5 bases, and 24 bases lay between the germline ends. The CDR3 has 17 residues. Per germline, CDR1 SGHKS and CDR2 YYEKEE (reference sequence). The DNA of the CDR3 is TGTGCCAGCAGCGTTCAATCTAAGGACTCTGTTGAAACTGAAGCTTTCTTT. Its protein is CASSVQSKDSVETEAFF.

The chain couples TRBV19 to TRBJ2-2; 8 bases align to TRBD1. Trimming took 6 bases from V and 5 from J; bases not matched to a gene: 8. Germline CDR1 reads LNHDA; CDR2 reads SQIVND (reference sequence). The CDR3 covers 15 residues. Here the CDR3 DNA reads TGTGCCAGTAGGCCGAGACAGGGGCGAACCGGGGAGCTGTTTTTT. Translation gives CASRPRQGRTGELFF.

This chain joins TRBV10-1 and TRBJ1-3; the D gene is possibly TRBD1 (5 bases). Germline-derived CDR1 and CDR2 are WNHNN and SYGVQD (reference sequence). The CDR3 has 13 residues. V lost 8 bases to trimming and J lost 4 bases, with 12 bases between them. The CDR3 nucleotides are TGCGCCAGCGATCGGGGGGAAGGAAACACCATATATTTT. It yields the protein CASDRGEGNTIYF.

The chain joins TRBV20-1 to TRBJ1-1; 9 bases agree with TRBD1. V was clipped by 5 bases and J by 11 bases; unmatched bases: 6. Germline CDR1 DFQATT, CDR2 SNEGSKA (reference sequence). This CDR3 is 11 amino acids long. As DNA, the CDR3 is TGCAGTGCTGAACAGGGGGCAGGTGCTTTCTTT. Its protein is CSAEQGAGAFF.

V is TRBV7-9 and J is TRBJ1-1; no clear D gene. Germline V gene lookup returns CDR1 SEHNR and CDR2 FQNEAQ (reference sequence). V was clipped by 5 bases and J by 4 bases, with 11 bases between them. CDR3 length equals 13 residues. The CDR3 DNA reads TGTGCCAGCAGCCCGTGGCAGCGCACTGAAGCTTTCTTT. Its translation is CASSPWQRTEAFF.

The V call is TRBV10-3, the J call TRBJ2-5, with 10 bases fitting TRBD2. The V gene end was trimmed by 6 bases and the J gene end by 4 bases; junction bases not matched to a gene: 8. The CDR3 is made up of 15 amino acids. Per the germline V gene, CDR1 is ENHRY and CDR2 is SYGVKD. The chain's CDR3 is CAIRGEREGAETQYF. DNA of the CDR3: TGTGCCATCAGGGGGGAGCGGGAGGGCGCAGAGACCCAGTACTTC.

The chain couples TRBV21-1 to TRBJ2-7. TRBV21-1 is an annotated pseudogene. This CDR3 comprises 15 residues. The CDR3 region has the DNA TGTGCCAGCATCCCGGGCCGCGTTACGGGCTGCTGGGGGAACTTC. The encoded protein is CASIPGRVTGCWGNF.

This chain uses TRBV27 with TRBJ1-2; 8 nucleotides line up with TRBD1. V was pared by 5 bases and J by 7 bases, with 3 bases of the junction left unmatched. The length of the CDR3 is 12 residues. CDR1 MNHEY and CDR2 SMNVEV come from the germline V gene (reference sequence). As DNA, the CDR3 is TGTGCCAGCAGTACAGGGGGACGTGGCTACACCTTC. It codes for CASSTGGRGYTF.

The chain links TRBV7-8 to TRBJ1-5, with 7 positions matching TRBD1. This CDR3 is 16 amino acids long. Looked up from germline, CDR1 is SGHVS and CDR2 is FQNEAQ. V lost 5 bases, J lost 0 bases, and 7 bases stayed unmatched. The CDR3 protein is CASSPRDSYSNQPQHF. CDR3 DNA sequence: TGTGCCAGCAGCCCAAGGGACAGTTATAGCAATCAGCCCCAGCATTTT.

The chain employs TRBV19 and TRBJ2-7; either TRBD1 or TRBD2 may fit D (5 bases each). The germline gives CDR1 LNHDA, CDR2 SQIVND (reference sequence). This CDR3 spans 13 amino acids. The germline V and J ends were trimmed by 6 bases and 2 bases, with 11 bases remaining between them. Here the CDR3 DNA reads TGTGCCAGTAGCCCGGGACCAGCCTACGAGCAGTACTTC. This translates into CASSPGPAYEQYF.